Listed here are 13 T cell receptor beta chains from one sample, sequenced in a study of tumor and adjacent non-tumor tissue in lung cancer. A modified ARM-PCR protocol with three rounds of nested PCR amplified TCRbeta. Each CDR3 protein is one row after TCRdb ran MiXCR on the multiplex PCR reads. The data hold about 110,000 distinct CDR3 sequences, with 75% to 90% observed a single time. The template was RNA from unsorted bulk tissue. Material for sequencing was lung tumor tissue. Receptor source: a man in his 70s with non-small cell lung cancer.

The V and J genes are TRBV4-3 and TRBJ2-2; D is ambiguous. Germline-derived CDR1 and CDR2 are LGHNA and YSLEER. CDR3 length: 14 amino acids. CDR3 protein: CTNSRVTTTGELFF. CDR3 nucleotides: TGCACCAACAGCCGGGTCACAACCACCGGGGAGCTGTTTTTT.

On this clonotype itself: It is likely a read error, because the conserved phenylalanine at the end of the CDR3 is missing. This sequence joins TRBV6-1 and TRBJ1-2, with TRBD1 identical over 9 bases. Germline values: CDR1 MNHNS, CDR2 SASEGT. The CDR3 contains 14 residues. Here the CDR3 reads CTSSFGQGNYGYTS. The DNA of the CDR3 is TGTACCAGCAGCTTTGGACAGGGGAACTATGGCTACACCTCC.

The chain has TRBV20-1 and TRBJ2-1; D might be TRBD2 (5 bases). The germline CDR1 and CDR2 sequences are DFQATT and SNEGSKA (reference sequence). V was trimmed by 5 bases and J by 2 bases, leaving 19 bases between them. This CDR3 has 16 residues. The CDR3: CSAGGTEQQPYNEQFF. The CDR3 DNA sequence: TGCAGTGCTGGAGGAACGGAACAGCAACCCTACAATGAGCAGTTCTTC.

Turning to this clonotype: Sequence at one end of the junction differs from germline and may be a read error. The rearrangement uses TRBV6-5 and TRBJ1-1; D gene unclear. CDR1 MNHEY and CDR2 SVGAGI come from the germline V gene. The CDR3 totals 15 residues. CDR3 in DNA: TGTGCCAGCACCACGGTCGCTAGGGTGGGCACTGAACCTTACTTT. Its translation: CASTTVARVGTEPYF.

This clonotype was seen only once. This chain connects TRBV12-3 or TRBV12-4 to TRBJ1-2; D uncertain. V gave up 7 bases and J gave up 4 bases, with 13 bases separating them. The CDR3 totals 13 residues. The CDR3 loop is CASNFPKGYGYTF. As DNA, the CDR3 is TGTGCCAGCAATTTTCCCAAGGGCTATGGCTACACCTTC.

Concerning this clonotype itself: One end of the junction is discordant with germline, which a read error may explain. V and J are TRBV6-6 and TRBJ2-3; D might be TRBD2 (6 bases). The CDR3 loop spans 17 amino acids. From germline, CDR1 is MNHNY and CDR2 SVGAGI (reference sequence). As DNA, the CDR3 is TGTGCCAGCAGTTACGATCAAGACAGCGGGCGCACATATACGCAGTATTTT. It translates to CASSYDQDSGRTYTQYF.

Regarding this clonotype: The junction differs from germline at one of its ends, possibly a read error. The rearrangement joins TRBV6-6 to TRBJ1-5, with 9 bases lining up with TRBD1. The CDR3 loop spans 19 amino acids. Germline CDR1 and CDR2: MNHNY and SVGAGI (reference sequence). CDR3 amino acids: CANSTPMQQTGGSNQPQHF. Written as DNA, the CDR3 is TGTGCCAACAGTACACCTATGCAGCAGACAGGGGGGAGCAATCAGCCCCAGCATTTT.

The chain is built from TRBV10-2 and TRBJ2-7; D remains ambiguous. V shed 2 bases and J shed 4 bases, with 9 bases lying between them. Germline V gene sequence: CDR1 WSHSY, CDR2 SAAADI. This CDR3 comprises 13 residues. The CDR3: CASSEINGYEQYV. In DNA, the CDR3 is TGCGCCAGCAGTGAGATTAACGGGTACGAGCAGTACGTC.

Turning to this clonotype: One end of the junction varies from germline; a read error may be responsible. This chain connects TRBV4-1 to TRBJ2-5; D gene ambiguous. The CDR3 is 14 residues long. Germline V lookup: CDR1 MGHRA, CDR2 YSYEKL. CDR3 bases: TGTGCCAGCAGCCTACAGTTGGGGAAAGAGACCCAGTACTTC. This gives the protein CASSLQLGKETQYF.

In the case of this clonotype: An end of the junction differs from the germline gene, which may be a read error. The rearrangement links TRBV10-2 to TRBJ1-1; 7 bases match TRBD1. CDR1 is WSHSY, CDR2 SAAADI, per germline. This CDR3 is built from 12 residues. CDR3 DNA sequence: TGCGCCAGCAGGCACAGGGGCGCCGAAGCTTCCTTT. The encoded protein is CASRHRGAEASF.

Turning to this clonotype: Germline is not matched at one junction end, which may reflect a read error. The chain joins TRBV11-2 to TRBJ2-2; 7 bases are shared with TRBD2. Per the germline V gene, CDR1 is SGHAT and CDR2 is FQNNGV. This CDR3 region has 15 residues. The CDR3 protein is CTSSPLAVGIGVLFF. In nucleotides, the CDR3 is TGTACCAGCAGCCCCCTAGCGGTGGGGATCGGGGTGCTGTTTTTT.

V and J are TRBV29-1 and TRBJ2-1, with D tentatively TRBD2 (5 bases). Germline V gives CDR1 SQVTM, CDR2 ANQGSEA. This CDR3 region has 12 residues. V was clipped by 7 bases and J by 6 bases, with 13 bases between them. CDR3 loop: CSGDIGSNEQFF. The DNA of the CDR3 is TGCAGCGGTGATATAGGGAGCAATGAGCAGTTCTTC.

The chain recombines TRBV20-1 with TRBJ2-1; 11 bases are shared with TRBD2. Per the germline V gene, CDR1 is DFQATT and CDR2 is SNEGSKA (reference sequence). J gave up 6 bases and V 7 bases, and 11 bases lay outside the gene matches. The CDR3 totals 15 residues. This CDR3 is CSVEAGTSGSNEQFF. CDR3 DNA: TGCAGTGTTGAAGCCGGGACTAGCGGTTCCAATGAGCAGTTCTTC.